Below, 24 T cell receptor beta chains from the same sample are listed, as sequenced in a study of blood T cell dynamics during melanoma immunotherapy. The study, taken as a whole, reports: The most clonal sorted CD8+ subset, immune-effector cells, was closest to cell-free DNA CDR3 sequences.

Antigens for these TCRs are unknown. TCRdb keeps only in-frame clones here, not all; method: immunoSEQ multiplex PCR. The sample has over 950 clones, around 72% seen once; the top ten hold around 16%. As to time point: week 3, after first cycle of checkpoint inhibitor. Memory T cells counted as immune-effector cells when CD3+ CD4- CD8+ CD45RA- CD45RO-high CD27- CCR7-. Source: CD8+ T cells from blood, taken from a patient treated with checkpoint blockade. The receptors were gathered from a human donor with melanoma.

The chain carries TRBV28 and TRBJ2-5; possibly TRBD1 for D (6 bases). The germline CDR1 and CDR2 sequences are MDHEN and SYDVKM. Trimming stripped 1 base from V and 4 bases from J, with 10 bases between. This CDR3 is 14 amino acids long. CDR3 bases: TGTGCCAGCAGTTTATCCAGGGGCGGAGAGACCCAGTACTTC. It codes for CASSLSRGGETQYF.

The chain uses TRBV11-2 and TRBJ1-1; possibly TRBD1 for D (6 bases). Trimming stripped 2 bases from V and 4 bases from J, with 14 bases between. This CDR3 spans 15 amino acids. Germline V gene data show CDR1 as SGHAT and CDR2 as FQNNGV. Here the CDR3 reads CASSLSGVGSTEAFF. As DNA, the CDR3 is TGTGCCAGCAGCTTATCAGGGGTAGGGTCCACTGAAGCTTTCTTT. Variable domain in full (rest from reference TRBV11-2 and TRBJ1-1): EAGVAQSPRYKIIEKRQSVAFWCNPISGHATLYWYQQILGQGPKLLIQFQNNGVVDDSQLPKDRFSAERLKGVDSTLKIQPAKLEDSAVYLCASSLSGVGSTEAFFGQGTRLTVV.

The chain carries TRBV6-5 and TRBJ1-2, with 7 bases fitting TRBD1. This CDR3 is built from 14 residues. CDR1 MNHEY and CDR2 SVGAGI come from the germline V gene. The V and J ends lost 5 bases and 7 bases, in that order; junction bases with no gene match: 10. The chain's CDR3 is CASSAQGGAGGYTF. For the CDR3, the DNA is TGTGCCAGCAGTGCCCAGGGGGGCGCAGGTGGCTACACCTTC.

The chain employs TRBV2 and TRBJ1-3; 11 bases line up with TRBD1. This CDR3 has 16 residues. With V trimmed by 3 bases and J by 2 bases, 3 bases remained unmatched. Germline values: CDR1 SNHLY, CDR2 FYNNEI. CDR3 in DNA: TGTGCCAGCAGTGAGGGGACAGGGGGAGCTGGAAACACCATATATTTT. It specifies CASSEGTGGAGNTIYF.

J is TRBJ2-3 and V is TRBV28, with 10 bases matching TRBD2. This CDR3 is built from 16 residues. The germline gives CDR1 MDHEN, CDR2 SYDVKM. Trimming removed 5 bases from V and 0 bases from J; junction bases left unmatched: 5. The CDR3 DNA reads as TGTGCCAGCAGTCCCCTGACTAGCGGGAGCACAGATACGCAGTATTTT. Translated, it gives CASSPLTSGSTDTQYF.

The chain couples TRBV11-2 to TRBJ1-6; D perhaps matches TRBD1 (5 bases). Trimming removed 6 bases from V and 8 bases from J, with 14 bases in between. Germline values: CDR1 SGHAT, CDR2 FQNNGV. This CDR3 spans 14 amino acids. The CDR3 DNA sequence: TGTGCCAGCAGTTCTAACCTGGGGGATTCACCCCTCCACTTT. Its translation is CASSSNLGDSPLHF.

The CDR3 here is CASSVGGFMNTEAFF. CDR3 nucleotide sequence: TGTGCCAGCAGTGTTGGGGGATTTATGAACACTGAAGCTTTCTTT. V and J are TRBV2 and TRBJ1-1, with D possibly TRBD1 on 5 matching bases. There are 15 residues in the CDR3. Germline V lookup: CDR1 SNHLY, CDR2 FYNNEI. V was clipped by 4 bases and J by 0 bases, with 12 bases between them.

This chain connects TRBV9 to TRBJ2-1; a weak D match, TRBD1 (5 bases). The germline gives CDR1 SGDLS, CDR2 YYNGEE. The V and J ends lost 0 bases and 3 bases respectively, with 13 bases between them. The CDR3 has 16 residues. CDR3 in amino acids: CASSVAGQGSYNEQFF. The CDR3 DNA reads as TGTGCCAGCAGCGTAGCTGGTCAGGGAAGCTACAATGAGCAGTTCTTC.

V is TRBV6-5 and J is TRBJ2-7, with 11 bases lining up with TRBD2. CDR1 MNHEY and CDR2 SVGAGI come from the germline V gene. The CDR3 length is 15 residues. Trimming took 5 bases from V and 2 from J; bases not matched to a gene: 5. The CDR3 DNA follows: TGTGCCAGCAGTAGCGGGACTAGCGGTACCTACGAGCAGTACTTC. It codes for CASSSGTSGTYEQYF.

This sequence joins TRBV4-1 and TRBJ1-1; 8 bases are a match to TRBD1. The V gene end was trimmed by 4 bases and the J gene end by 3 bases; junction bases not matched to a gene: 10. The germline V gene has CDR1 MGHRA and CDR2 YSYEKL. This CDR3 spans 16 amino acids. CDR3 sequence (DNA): TGCGCCAGCAGCCCTGGACAGGGAGCCTGGGACACTGAAGCTTTCTTT. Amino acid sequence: CASSPGQGAWDTEAFF.

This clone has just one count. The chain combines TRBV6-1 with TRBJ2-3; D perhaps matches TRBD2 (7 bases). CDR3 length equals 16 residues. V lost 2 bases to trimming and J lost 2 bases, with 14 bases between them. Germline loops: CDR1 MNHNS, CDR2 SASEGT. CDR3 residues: CASSEWDRGATDTQYF. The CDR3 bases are TGTGCCAGCAGTGAATGGGATCGGGGGGCCACAGATACGCAGTATTTT.

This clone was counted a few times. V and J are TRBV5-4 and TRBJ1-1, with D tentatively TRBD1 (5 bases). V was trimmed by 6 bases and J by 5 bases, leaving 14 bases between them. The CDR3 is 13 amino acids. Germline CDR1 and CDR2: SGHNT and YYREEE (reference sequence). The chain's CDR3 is CASTKDEGTEAFF. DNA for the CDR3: TGTGCCAGCACCAAGGATGAGGGGACTGAAGCTTTCTTT.

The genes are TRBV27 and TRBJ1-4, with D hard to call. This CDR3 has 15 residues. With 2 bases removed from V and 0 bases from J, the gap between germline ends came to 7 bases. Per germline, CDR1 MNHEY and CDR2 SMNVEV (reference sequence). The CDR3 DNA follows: TGTGCCAGCAGTTTAGCAGTTGCAACTAATGAAAAACTGTTTTTT. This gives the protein CASSLAVATNEKLFF. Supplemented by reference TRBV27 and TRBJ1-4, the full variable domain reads EAQVTQNPRYLITVTGKKLTVTCSQNMNHEYMSWYRQDPGLGLRQIYYSMNVEVTDKGDVPEGYKVSRKEKRNFPLILESPSPNQTSLYFCASSLAVATNEKLFFGSGTQLSVL.

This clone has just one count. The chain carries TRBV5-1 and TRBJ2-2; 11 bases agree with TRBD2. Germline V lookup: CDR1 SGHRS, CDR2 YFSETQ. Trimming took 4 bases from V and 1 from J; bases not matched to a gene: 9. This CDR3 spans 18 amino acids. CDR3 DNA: TGCGCCAGCAGCCTGCGACTGACTAGCGGGATGAACACCGGGGAGCTGTTTTTT. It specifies CASSLRLTSGMNTGELFF.

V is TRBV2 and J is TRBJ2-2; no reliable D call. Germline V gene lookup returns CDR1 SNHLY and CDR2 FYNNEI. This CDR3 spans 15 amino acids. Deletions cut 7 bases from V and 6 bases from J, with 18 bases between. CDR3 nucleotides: TGTGCCAGCACCTCCGGCCAAAAGATCCCCGGGGAGCTGTTTTTT. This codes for CASTSGQKIPGELFF. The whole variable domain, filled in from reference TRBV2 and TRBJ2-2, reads EPEVTQTPSHQVTQMGQEVILRCVPISNHLYFYWYRQILGQKVEFLVSFYNNEISEKSEIFDDQFSVERPDGSNFTLKIRSTKLEDSAMYFCASTSGQKIPGELFFGEGSRLTVL.

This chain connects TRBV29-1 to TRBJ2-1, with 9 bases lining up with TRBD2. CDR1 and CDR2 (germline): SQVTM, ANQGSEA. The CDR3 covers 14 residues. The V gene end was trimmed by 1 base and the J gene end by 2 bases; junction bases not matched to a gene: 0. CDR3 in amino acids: CSVEGTSAYNEQFF. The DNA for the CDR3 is TGCAGCGTTGAAGGGACTAGCGCCTACAATGAGCAGTTCTTC.

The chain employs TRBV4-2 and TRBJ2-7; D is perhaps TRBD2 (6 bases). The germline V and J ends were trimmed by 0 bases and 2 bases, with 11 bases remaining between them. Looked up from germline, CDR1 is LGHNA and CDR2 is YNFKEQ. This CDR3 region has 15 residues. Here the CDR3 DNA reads TGTGCCAGCAGCCAAGAGGGGGGACTTCCCTACGAGCAGTACTTC. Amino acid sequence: CASSQEGGLPYEQYF.

The CDR3 region has the DNA TGTGCCAGCAAAGCAGGGGGCCTCGGCAATCAGCCCCAGCATTTT. Encoded protein: CASKAGGLGNQPQHF. The V call is TRBV2, the J call TRBJ1-5; 8 bases are a match to TRBD1. With 7 bases clipped from V and 2 bases from J, the junction kept 7 bases outside the gene matches. Looked up from germline, CDR1 is SNHLY and CDR2 is FYNNEI. This CDR3 is 15 amino acids long.

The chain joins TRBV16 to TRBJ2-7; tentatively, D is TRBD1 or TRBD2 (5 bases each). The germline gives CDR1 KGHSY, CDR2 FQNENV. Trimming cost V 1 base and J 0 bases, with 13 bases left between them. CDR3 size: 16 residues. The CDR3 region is CASSQWQSGSSYEQYF. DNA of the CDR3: TGTGCCAGCAGCCAATGGCAATCAGGGAGCTCCTACGAGCAGTACTTC.

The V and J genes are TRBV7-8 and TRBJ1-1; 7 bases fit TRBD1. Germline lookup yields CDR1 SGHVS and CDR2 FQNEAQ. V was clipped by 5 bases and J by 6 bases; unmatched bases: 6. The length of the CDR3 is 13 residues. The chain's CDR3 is CASSLQGLAEAFF. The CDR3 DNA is TGTGCCAGCAGCCTACAGGGGTTGGCTGAAGCTTTCTTT. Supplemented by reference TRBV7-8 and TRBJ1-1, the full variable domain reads GAGVSQSPRYKVAKRGQDVALRCDPISGHVSLFWYQQALGQGPEFLTYFQNEAQLDKSGLPSDRFFAERPEGSVSTLKIQRTQQEDSAVYLCASSLQGLAEAFFGQGTRLTVV.

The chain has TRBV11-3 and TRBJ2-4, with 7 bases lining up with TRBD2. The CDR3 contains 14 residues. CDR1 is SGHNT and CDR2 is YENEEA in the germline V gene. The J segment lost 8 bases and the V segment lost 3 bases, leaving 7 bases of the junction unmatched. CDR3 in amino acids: CASSLGGPLDIQYF. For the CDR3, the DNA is TGTGCCAGCAGCTTGGGAGGGCCCTTAGACATTCAGTACTTC.

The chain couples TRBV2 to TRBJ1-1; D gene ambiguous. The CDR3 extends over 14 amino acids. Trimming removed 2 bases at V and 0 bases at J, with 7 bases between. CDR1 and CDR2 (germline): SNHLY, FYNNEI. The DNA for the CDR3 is TGTGCCAGCAGTGAACCGAAAATGAACACTGAAGCTTTCTTT. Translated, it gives CASSEPKMNTEAFF.

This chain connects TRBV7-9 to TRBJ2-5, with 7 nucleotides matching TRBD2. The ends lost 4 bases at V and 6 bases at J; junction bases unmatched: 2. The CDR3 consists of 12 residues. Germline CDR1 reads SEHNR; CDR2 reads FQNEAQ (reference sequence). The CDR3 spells CASSSGGKTQYF. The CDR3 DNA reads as TGTGCCAGCAGCTCCGGGGGGAAGACCCAGTACTTC.

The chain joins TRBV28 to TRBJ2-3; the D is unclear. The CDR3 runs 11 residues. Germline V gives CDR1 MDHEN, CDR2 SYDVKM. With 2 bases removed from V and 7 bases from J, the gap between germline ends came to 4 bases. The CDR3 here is CASSLVNTQYF. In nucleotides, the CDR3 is TGTGCCAGCAGTTTAGTAAATACGCAGTATTTT.